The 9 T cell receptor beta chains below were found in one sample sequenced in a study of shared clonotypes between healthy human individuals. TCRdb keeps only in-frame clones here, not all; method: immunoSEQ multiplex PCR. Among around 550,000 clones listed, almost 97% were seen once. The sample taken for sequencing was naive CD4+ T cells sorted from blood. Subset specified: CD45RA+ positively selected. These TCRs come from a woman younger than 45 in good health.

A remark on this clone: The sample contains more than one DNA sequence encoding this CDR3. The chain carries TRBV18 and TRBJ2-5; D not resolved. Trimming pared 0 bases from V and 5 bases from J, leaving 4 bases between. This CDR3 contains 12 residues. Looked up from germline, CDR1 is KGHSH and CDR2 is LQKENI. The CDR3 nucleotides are TGTGCCAGCTCACCACCGACGGAGACCCAGTACTTC. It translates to CASSPPTETQYF.

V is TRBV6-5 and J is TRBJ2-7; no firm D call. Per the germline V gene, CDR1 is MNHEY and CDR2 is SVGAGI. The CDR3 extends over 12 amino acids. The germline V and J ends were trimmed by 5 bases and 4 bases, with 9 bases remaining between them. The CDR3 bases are TGTGCCAGCAGTCCCACAGAATACGAGCAGTACTTC. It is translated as CASSPTEYEQYF.

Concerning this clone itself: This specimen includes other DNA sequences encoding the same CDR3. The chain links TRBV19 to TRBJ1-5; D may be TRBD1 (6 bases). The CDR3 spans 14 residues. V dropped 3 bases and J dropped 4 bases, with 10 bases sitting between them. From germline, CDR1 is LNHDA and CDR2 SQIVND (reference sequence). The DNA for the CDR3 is TGTGCCAGTAGTATTTTAGGGGGAAATCAGCCCCAGCATTTT. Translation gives CASSILGGNQPQHF. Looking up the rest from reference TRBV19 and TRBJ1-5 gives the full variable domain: DGGITQSPKYLFRKEGQNVTLSCEQNLNHDAMYWYRQDPGQGLRLIYYSQIVNDFQKGDIAEGYSVSREKKESFPLTVTSAQKNPTAFYLCASSILGGNQPQHFGDGTRLSIL.

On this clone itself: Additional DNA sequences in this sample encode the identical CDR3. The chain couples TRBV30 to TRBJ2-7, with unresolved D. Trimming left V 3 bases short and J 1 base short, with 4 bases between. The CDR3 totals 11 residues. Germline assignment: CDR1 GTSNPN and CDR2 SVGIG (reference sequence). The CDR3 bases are TGTGCCTGGAGCGGTTCCTACGAGCAGTACTTC. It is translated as CAWSGSYEQYF.

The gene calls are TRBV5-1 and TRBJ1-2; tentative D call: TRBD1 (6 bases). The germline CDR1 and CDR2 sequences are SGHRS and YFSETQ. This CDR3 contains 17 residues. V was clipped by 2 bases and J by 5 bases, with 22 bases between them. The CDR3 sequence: CASSLLTGQTIPYGYTF. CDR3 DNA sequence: TGCGCCAGCAGCTTATTAACAGGGCAGACGATTCCATATGGCTACACCTTC. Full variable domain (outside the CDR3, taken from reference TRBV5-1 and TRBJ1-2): KAGVTQTPRYLIKTRGQQVTLSCSPISGHRSVSWYQQTPGQGLQFLFEYFSETQRNKGNFPGRFSGRQFSNSRSEMNVSTLELGDSALYLCASSLLTGQTIPYGYTFGSGTRLTVV.

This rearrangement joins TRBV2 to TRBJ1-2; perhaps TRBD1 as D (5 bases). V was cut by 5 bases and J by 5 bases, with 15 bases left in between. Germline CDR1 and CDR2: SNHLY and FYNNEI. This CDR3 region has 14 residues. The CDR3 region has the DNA TGTGCCAGCAGTCGACAGTCTCTCAATTATGGCTACACCTTC. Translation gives CASSRQSLNYGYTF.

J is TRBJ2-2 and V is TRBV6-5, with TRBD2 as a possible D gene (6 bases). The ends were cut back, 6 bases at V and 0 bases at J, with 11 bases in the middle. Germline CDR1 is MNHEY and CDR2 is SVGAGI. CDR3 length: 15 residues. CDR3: CASSLTSANTGELFF. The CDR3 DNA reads TGTGCCAGCAGCCTGACTAGTGCGAACACCGGGGAGCTGTTTTTT.

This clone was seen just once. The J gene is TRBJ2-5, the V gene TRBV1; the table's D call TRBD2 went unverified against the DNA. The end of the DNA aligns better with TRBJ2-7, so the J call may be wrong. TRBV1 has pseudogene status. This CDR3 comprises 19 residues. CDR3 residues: CTSSSLSGSLSRVNYEQYF. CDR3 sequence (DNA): TGCACCAGCAGCAGCCTAAGTGGGAGCCTGTCGAGGGTAAACTACGAGCAGTACTTC.

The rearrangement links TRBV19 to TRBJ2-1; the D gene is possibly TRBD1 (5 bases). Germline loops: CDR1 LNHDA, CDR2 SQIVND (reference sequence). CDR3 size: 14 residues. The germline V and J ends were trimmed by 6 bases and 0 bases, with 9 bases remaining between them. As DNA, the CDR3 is TGTGCCAGTAGCACCGACAGCTCCTACAATGAGCAGTTCTTC. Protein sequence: CASSTDSSYNEQFF.